Listed below are T cell receptor beta chains from one sample, sequenced in a study of CD8+CD57+ T cells in acquired aplastic anemia. TCRdb re-called the reads through MiXCR, storing one row per CDR3 protein. The sample has some 290,000 distinct CDR3 sequences, roughly half seen once. Source material: sorted CD4+, CD8+, or CD8+CD57+ T cells (not recorded which) from PBMCs. Receptor source: a human donor with severe aplastic anemia or a healthy control (not recorded which). Both conserved end residues are part of each CDR3. The D gene is left open where the match is weak. Clone size, where shown, is once, few, many, or a class for clones that have expanded.

V	J	D	size	DNA	CDR3
TRBV5-6	TRBJ2-7	NA	NA	TGTGCCAGCAGGAGACTGGACTATTACGAGCAGTACTTC	CASRRLDYYEQYF
TRBV7-9	TRBJ2-5	NA	few	TGTGCCAGCAGGTCGACAGGAATACAAGAGACCCAGTACTTC	CASRSTGIQETQYF
TRBV12-3/TRBV12-4	TRBJ2-5	TRBD1	NA	TGTGCCAGCAGCCAGGGGGTAGAGACCCAGTACTTC	CASSQGVETQYF
TRBV19	TRBJ2-7	NA	NA	TGTGCCAGTAGTATAGCGGCCATTGCCTACGAGCAGTACTTC	CASSIAAIAYEQYF
TRBV7-6	TRBJ1-5	NA	NA	TGTGCCAGCAGCCCGACACAAGAGGTCCATCAGCCCCAGCATTTT	CASSPTQEVHQPQHF
TRBV19	TRBJ1-1	NA	NA	TGTGCCAGTGGGTACTTGAACACTGAAGCTTTCTTT	CASGYLNTEAFF
TRBV20-1	TRBJ1-1	NA	many	TGCAGTGCTACCAGAGGAGGGCGAGGTATCTTCTACACTGAAGCTTTCTTT	CSATRGGRGIFYTEAFF
TRBV7-9	TRBJ1-1	NA	many	TGTGCCAGCAGCTTAGGGGCTTCGAACACTGAAGCTTTCTTT	CASSLGASNTEAFF
TRBV7-8	TRBJ2-5	TRBD2	many	TGTGCCAGCAGCTCCGAGGGACTAGCGGGAGAGACCCAGTACTTC	CASSSEGLAGETQYF
TRBV20-1	TRBJ2-1	TRBD2	NA	TGCAGTGCTAGTTCTAGCGGGAGAGGGGTTGAGCAGTTCTTC	CSASSSGRGVEQFF
TRBV29-1	TRBJ1-5	NA	NA	TGCAGCGTTGAATCTAACATTCCCAGTCAGCCCCAGCATTTT	CSVESNIPSQPQHF
TRBV7-9	TRBJ2-7	NA	NA	TGTGCCAGCAGCTTATGGGCTGGATACGAGCAGTACTTC	CASSLWAGYEQYF
TRBV2	TRBJ1-1	TRBD1	NA	TGTGCCAGCAGTGAAGGACAGGGATTCATGAACACTGAAGCTTTCTTT	CASSEGQGFMNTEAFF
TRBV29-1	TRBJ1-2	TRBD1	NA	TGCAGCGTTGAAGTTTTGACAGGGGAGGACTATGGCTACACCTTC	CSVEVLTGEDYGYTF
TRBV24-1	TRBJ1-6	NA	few	TGTGCCACCGGTGCAGGGAAGTCCTATAATTCACCCCTCCACTTT	CATGAGKSYNSPLHF
TRBV25-1	TRBJ2-7	TRBD2	NA	TGTGCCAGCAGCCCAAGAGGCCTAGCGGACTACGAGCAGTACTTC	CASSPRGLADYEQYF
TRBV10-2	TRBJ1-1	NA	NA	TGCGCCAGCAGTGTGAGTAACACTGAAGCTTTCTTT	CASSVSNTEAFF
TRBV5-1	TRBJ2-7	NA	NA	TGCGCCAGCAAGGAGGGGGCGGGAGGCGAGCAGTACTTC	CASKEGAGGEQYF
TRBV25-1	TRBJ1-1	NA	few	TGTGCCAGCAGTGAATTTGGAGGGAACACTGAAGCTTTCTTT	CASSEFGGNTEAFF
TRBV29-1	TRBJ1-2	NA	NA	TGCAGCGTCCGGAGGGATTCGCGTGGCTACACCTTC	CSVRRDSRGYTF
TRBV7-2	TRBJ1-5	NA	few	TGTGCCAGCAGCTTAGTATGGGGAGAAGGTCAGCCCCAGCATTTT	CASSLVWGEGQPQHF
TRBV15	TRBJ1-4	TRBD1	NA	TGTGCCACCAGCAGACCATTTCCGGGACAGGGGACCTTAAAACTGTTTTTT	CATSRPFPGQGTLKLFF
TRBV4-2	TRBJ1-1	NA	many	TGTGCCAGCAGCCAAGACTCCGCCTGGAGGAACACTGAAGCTTTCTTT	CASSQDSAWRNTEAFF
TRBV11-3	TRBJ2-3	TRBD2	NA	TGTGCCAGCAGCTTCGGTGCGGGAGCGGGAGATACGCAGTATTTT	CASSFGAGAGDTQYF
TRBV19	TRBJ1-2	NA	many	TGTGCCAGTGGAATCAGGTACTATGGCTACACCTTC	CASGIRYYGYTF
TRBV25-1	TRBJ2-1	NA	NA	TGTGCCAGCAGTTCGGGGCAGGCGACTAGCAATGAGCAGTTCTTC	CASSSGQATSNEQFF
TRBV2	TRBJ2-2	NA	NA	TGTGCCAGCAGGGGGACCACGAACACCGGGGAGCTGTTTTTT	CASRGTTNTGELFF
TRBV7-9	TRBJ1-1	TRBD1	NA	TGTGCCAGCAGCATACCAATAGGGACAGGGAGAGGTACTGAAGCTTTCTTT	CASSIPIGTGRGTEAFF
TRBV7-2	TRBJ1-4	TRBD1	few	TGTGCCAGCAGCTTAGTTCCAGGGGGCTCTGAAAAACTGTTTTTT	CASSLVPGGSEKLFF
TRBV7-2	TRBJ2-7	TRBD2	many	TGTGCCAGCAGCATACAAGCCGGGGGGAGCTCCTACGAGCAGTACTTC	CASSIQAGGSSYEQYF
TRBV6-5	TRBJ1-6	NA	many	TGTGCCAGCAGCCGAGACAGTCTTGGTAATTCACCCCTCCACTTT	CASSRDSLGNSPLHF
TRBV7-8	TRBJ2-6	NA	NA	TGTGCCAGCAGCTTAATTGCAGGGGCCAACGTCCTGACTTTC	CASSLIAGANVLTF
TRBV7-2	TRBJ2-7	NA	NA	TGTGCCAGCAGCTCCGGACTATACTACGAGCAGTACTTC	CASSSGLYYEQYF
TRBV5-1	TRBJ2-3	TRBD2	many	TGCGCCAGCAGCTTGGTCGGCGGGGGTGATACGCAGTATTTT	CASSLVGGGDTQYF
TRBV19	TRBJ1-2	NA	NA	TGTGCCAGTGGTATCTCTACTAACTATGGCTACACCTTC	CASGISTNYGYTF
TRBV5-4	TRBJ2-1	NA	NA	TGTGCCAGCTCCCCTTCCGCGGGGCTCTACAATGAGCAGTTCTTC	CASSPSAGLYNEQFF
TRBV7-3	TRBJ2-7	TRBD2	NA	TGTGCCAGCAGCTTGGGACTAGCGGGCGATAGCTCCTACGAGCAGTACTTC	CASSLGLAGDSSYEQYF
TRBV7-8	TRBJ1-5	TRBD1	NA	TGTGCCAGCAGCCCAGGACAGGGGAGTCAGCCCCAGCATTTT	CASSPGQGSQPQHF
TRBV7-2	TRBJ2-3	NA	NA	TGTGCCAGCACCTCAGGGGGGGTGGATACGCAGTATTTT	CASTSGGVDTQYF
TRBV7-2	TRBJ1-1	TRBD1	NA	TGTGCCAGCAGCTGGATCCGGGACAGGGCCACTGAAGCTTTCTTT	CASSWIRDRATEAFF
TRBV19	TRBJ2-1	NA	NA	TGTGCCAGTAGTATAGGTGGGACCCTCTACAATGAGCAGTTCTTC	CASSIGGTLYNEQFF
TRBV5-1	TRBJ2-1	NA	NA	TGCGCCAGCAGCTTGGTTGGCCCCAGTGATCAGTTCTTC	CASSLVGPSDQFF
TRBV25-1	TRBJ2-3	TRBD2	many	TGTGCCAGCAGTGAATGGAATAGCGGGGGCCTCGATACGCAGTATTTT	CASSEWNSGGLDTQYF
TRBV20-1	TRBJ1-1	NA	few	TGCAGTGTTCAGGGCGGTCCCACTGAAGCTTTCTTT	CSVQGGPTEAFF
TRBV6-5	TRBJ1-2	NA	NA	TGTGCCAGCAGTGAACACAGGTACTATGGCTACACCTTC	CASSEHRYYGYTF
TRBV7-8	TRBJ2-1	TRBD2	NA	TGTGCCAGCAGCTTAGTGCGGCGGACTAGCGGATACAATGAGCAGTTCTTC	CASSLVRRTSGYNEQFF
TRBV20-1	TRBJ2-6	NA	NA	TGCAGTGCTAGAGATGCGCGCAGGCCGAACACTGAAGCTTTC	CSARDARRPNTEAF
TRBV20-1	TRBJ2-7	NA	NA	TGCAGTGCTAGACCATTCCGACAGGTTACCTACGAGCAGTACTTC	CSARPFRQVTYEQYF
TRBV20-1	TRBJ2-5	NA	NA	TGCAGTGCTAGAGGACAGACCTACCAAGAGACCCAGTACTTC	CSARGQTYQETQYF
TRBV29-1	TRBJ2-7	TRBD1	few	TGCAGCGTACGGACAGGGATGGAGGAGCAGTACTTC	CSVRTGMEEQYF
TRBV15	TRBJ2-3	NA	NA	TGTGCCACCAGCAGAGGATCCACGATGAATACGCAGTATTTT	CATSRGSTMNTQYF
TRBV7-9	TRBJ1-6	NA	many	TGTGCCAGCAGTGGAGGGGGTAATTCACCCCTCCACTTT	CASSGGGNSPLHF
TRBV18	TRBJ2-3	NA	many	TGTGCCAGCTCACCAGGCCAACAGGATACGCAGTATTTT	CASSPGQQDTQYF
TRBV7-9	TRBJ2-5	NA	NA	TGTGCCAGCAGCTCCGTTGGGCCGGCAGAGACCCAGTACTTC	CASSSVGPAETQYF
TRBV5-1	TRBJ1-6	NA	many	TGCGCCAGCAGCTTCCGGGCGGGCGAGTCCTATAATTCACCCCTCCACTTT	CASSFRAGESYNSPLHF
TRBV29-1	TRBJ2-3	TRBD2	NA	TGCAGCATCCTGGCTGGGACTAGCGGGGGGGGTCGAATGAACTTT	CSILAGTSGGGRMNF
TRBV4-3	TRBJ2-7	NA	once	TGCGCCAGCAGCCAAGATAGTGCTAGCTTCTACGAGCAGTACTTC	CASSQDSASFYEQYF
TRBV20-1	TRBJ2-7	NA	NA	TGCAGTGCTAGAGAGACTAGTAAGGGCTACGAGCAGTACTTC	CSARETSKGYEQYF
TRBV5-1	TRBJ1-1	NA	few	TGCGCCAGCAGCTTGGTGTCAGGGAGAATGAACACTGAAGCTTTCTTT	CASSLVSGRMNTEAFF